These 30 T cell receptor beta chains were sequenced from one sample in a study of blood T cell repertoires in COVID-19. The method was immunoSEQ multiplex PCR; TCRdb's version includes in-frame clones alone and lacks a portion of them. The profile covers 230,000 or so clones, with less than 90% appearing a single time and 15% to 20% taken by the ten largest. The specimen was peripheral blood. The receptors stem from a man in his thirties or forties with active or convalescent COVID-19.

The genes are TRBV5-4 and TRBJ2-1; the D gene is possibly TRBD2 (6 bases). This CDR3 comprises 14 residues. Trimming removed 5 bases at V and 5 bases at J, with 14 bases between. The germline V gene has CDR1 SGHNT and CDR2 YYREEE (reference sequence). CDR3 residues: CASRVGGGNNEQFF. In DNA, the CDR3 is TGTGCCAGCAGGGTAGGTGGGGGGAACAATGAGCAGTTCTTC. The full variable domain, completed using reference TRBV5-4 and TRBJ2-1, is ETGVTQSPTHLIKTRGQQVTLRCSSQSGHNTVSWYQQALGQGPQFIFQYYREEENGRGNFPPRFSGLQFPNYSSELNVNALELDDSALYLCASRVGGGNNEQFFGPGTRLTVL.

The rearrangement joins TRBV24-1 to TRBJ2-3, with TRBD2 matching over 11 bases. CDR3 length: 17 amino acids. The V and J ends lost 7 bases and 3 bases, in that order; junction bases with no gene match: 11. Germline values: CDR1 KGHDR, CDR2 SFDVKD. This CDR3 is CATRSSGRPSGTDTQYF. The CDR3 DNA reads TGTGCCACCAGGTCTAGCGGGAGGCCTTCTGGGACAGATACGCAGTATTTT.

The chain is built from TRBV4-1 and TRBJ1-2, with D perhaps TRBD1 (5 bases). The V gene's germline CDR1 is MGHRA and CDR2 YSYEKL. There are 14 residues in the CDR3. Between the trimmed V and J ends, which lost 6 bases and 4 bases, there was a span of 15 bases. The CDR3 loop is CASRAGAGIYGYTF. The CDR3 nucleotides read TGCGCCAGCAGGGCTGGAGCAGGGATCTATGGCTACACCTTC.

The chain joins TRBV6-2 or TRBV6-3 to TRBJ1-5; 7 bases match TRBD1. J was trimmed by 0 bases and V by 6 bases; bases with no gene match: 5. The germline V gene encodes CDR1 MNHEY and CDR2 SVGEGT. The CDR3 runs to 15 residues. The CDR3 nucleotides read TGTGCCAGCAGACCTCAGGGGGTTAGCAATCAGCCCCAGCATTTT. This codes for CASRPQGVSNQPQHF.

The chain uses TRBV6-5 and TRBJ2-1; the D gene is possibly TRBD1 (6 bases). V gave up 5 bases and J gave up 3 bases, with 14 bases separating them. The CDR3 is 15 amino acids. The germline CDR1 and CDR2 sequences are MNHEY and SVGAGI. Here the CDR3 reads CASSQRTAIYNEQFF. CDR3 bases: TGTGCCAGCAGTCAGCGGACAGCTATCTACAATGAGCAGTTCTTC.

V gene TRBV6-5 combines with J gene TRBJ2-7; TRBD1 might be the D (6 bases). Trimming removed 3 bases at V and 3 bases at J, with 12 bases between. Germline assignment: CDR1 MNHEY and CDR2 SVGAGI. The CDR3 totals 14 residues. The CDR3 loop reads CASSYQGPDYEQYF. CDR3 coding DNA: TGTGCCAGCAGTTATCAGGGGCCCGACTACGAGCAGTACTTC.

The V call is TRBV28, the J call TRBJ2-2; D possibly corresponds to TRBD1 (8 bases). The germline V gene encodes CDR1 MDHEN and CDR2 SYDVKM. With 6 bases removed from V and 0 bases from J, the gap between germline ends came to 17 bases. This CDR3 is 17 amino acids long. The CDR3 DNA sequence: TGTGCCAGCAGCCCCAGCGGGACAGGAGCGAACACCGGGGAGCTGTTTTTT. Translation: CASSPSGTGANTGELFF.

The CDR3 coding sequence is TGCGCCAGCAGCCCCCAGGGTCACGGGTATAGCAATCAGCCCCAGCATTTT. It encodes CASSPQGHGYSNQPQHF. The V and J genes are TRBV4-1 and TRBJ1-5; D is possibly TRBD1 (5 bases). CDR3 length: 17 amino acids. CDR1 and CDR2 (germline): MGHRA, YSYEKL. Deletions cut 4 bases from V and 0 bases from J, with 16 bases between.

The chain links TRBV7-9 to TRBJ2-5, with 13 bases aligning to TRBD2. The CDR3 is 16 residues long. V lost 5 bases to trimming and J lost 0 bases; unmatched junction nucleotides: 3. Germline CDR1 and CDR2: SEHNR and FQNEAQ (reference sequence). The CDR3 coding sequence is TGTGCCAGCAGCCAGGGACTAGCGGGGAACCAAGAGACCCAGTACTTC. Amino acids: CASSQGLAGNQETQYF.

This rearrangement joins TRBV9 to TRBJ1-2, with TRBD1 matching over 9 bases. The CDR3 covers 16 residues. V shed 1 base and J 8 bases; nucleotides not matched to a gene: 12. From germline, CDR1 is SGDLS and CDR2 YYNGEE. CDR3 in amino acids: CASSVHRDRDMRGYTF. The CDR3 DNA follows: TGTGCCAGCAGCGTACACCGGGACAGGGATATGAGGGGCTACACCTTC.

The chain recombines TRBV2 with TRBJ2-5; D is possibly TRBD1 (5 bases). V dropped 6 bases and J dropped 1 base, with 12 bases sitting between them. Per germline, CDR1 SNHLY and CDR2 FYNNEI. The CDR3 contains 14 residues. In nucleotides, the CDR3 is TGTGCCAGCAGCCCAATGACAGTCCAAGAGACCCAGTACTTC. Its protein product is CASSPMTVQETQYF. Using reference TRBV2 and TRBJ2-5 for the parts outside the CDR3, the full variable domain is EPEVTQTPSHQVTQMGQEVILRCVPISNHLYFYWYRQILGQKVEFLVSFYNNEISEKSEIFDDQFSVERPDGSNFTLKIRSTKLEDSAMYFCASSPMTVQETQYFGPGTRLLVL.

This chain connects TRBV7-9 to TRBJ1-5; a possible D gene is TRBD1 (6 bases). This CDR3 contains 15 residues. CDR1 SEHNR and CDR2 FQNEAQ come from the germline V gene (reference sequence). Trimming cost V 5 bases and J 3 bases, with 14 bases left between them. CDR3 sequence reads: CASSPLGQPNQPQHF. The CDR3 DNA reads as TGTGCCAGCAGCCCGCTTGGACAGCCCAATCAGCCCCAGCATTTT.

This clone was picked up a small number of times. The V gene is TRBV7-9, the J gene TRBJ1-2; no definite D call. Germline lookup yields CDR1 SEHNR and CDR2 FQNEAQ (reference sequence). The CDR3 spans 14 residues. The V and J ends lost 1 base and 3 bases respectively, with 9 bases between them. CDR3 loop: CASSLGRSDYGYTF. CDR3 nucleotides: TGTGCCAGCAGCTTAGGGAGGTCAGACTATGGCTACACCTTC.

The chain has TRBV11-3 and TRBJ2-4, with TRBD2 identical over 10 bases. CDR3 length: 15 residues. Germline CDR1 is SGHNT and CDR2 is YENEEA. Unmatched junction bases numbered 2, after V lost 4 bases and J lost 2 bases. CDR3 nucleotides: TGTGCCAGCAGCTCTAGCGGGGGTACCAAAAACATTCAGTACTTC. As protein: CASSSSGGTKNIQYF.

The chain uses TRBV28 and TRBJ1-5, with 8 bases lining up with TRBD1. This CDR3 has 14 amino acids. Germline V CDR1 and CDR2: MDHEN, SYDVKM. The V and J ends lost 3 bases and 5 bases, in that order; junction bases with no gene match: 3. The CDR3 reads CASSLGTGYQPQHF. The CDR3 DNA reads TGTGCCAGCAGTTTGGGGACAGGTTATCAGCCCCAGCATTTT. Supplemented by reference TRBV28 and TRBJ1-5, the full variable domain reads DVKVTQSSRYLVKRTGEKVFLECVQDMDHENMFWYRQDPGLGLRLIYFSYDVKMKEKGDIPEGYSVSREKKERFSLILESASTNQTSMYLCASSLGTGYQPQHFGDGTRLSIL.

The chain couples TRBV6-6 to TRBJ1-5; D is possibly TRBD1 (5 bases). This CDR3 is 14 amino acids long. Germline-derived CDR1 and CDR2 are MNHNY and SVGAGI (reference sequence). V was clipped by 5 bases and J by 4 bases, with 12 bases between them. Here the CDR3 DNA reads TGTGCCAGCAGTCTGACAGAGCTAAATCAGCCCCAGCATTTT. This gives the protein CASSLTELNQPQHF.

The gene calls are TRBV14 and TRBJ2-7, with D hard to call. The CDR3 consists of 13 residues. Trimming took 1 base from V and 0 from J, leaving 4 bases between them. Per the germline V gene, CDR1 is SGHDN and CDR2 is FVKESK. DNA of the CDR3: TGTGCCAGCAGCCAAGTAGACTCCTACGAGCAGTACTTC. Amino acids: CASSQVDSYEQYF.

The gene calls are TRBV10-3 and TRBJ1-2; D not certain. Germline V CDR1 and CDR2: ENHRY, SYGVKD. The length of the CDR3 is 12 residues. Trimming took 4 bases from V and 8 from J, leaving 11 bases between them. The CDR3 region has the DNA TGTGCCATCAGTGGTCCGGAGAGGGGCTACACCTTC. It specifies CAISGPERGYTF.

The V and J genes are TRBV9 and TRBJ2-5, with 8 bases matching TRBD1. Per the germline V gene, CDR1 is SGDLS and CDR2 is YYNGEE. J was trimmed by 7 bases and V by 2 bases; bases with no gene match: 7. This CDR3 region has 14 residues. This chain's CDR3 is CASSVETGVGTQYF. CDR3 nucleotides: TGTGCCAGCAGCGTGGAGACAGGGGTGGGGACCCAGTACTTC. The whole variable domain, remainder taken from reference TRBV9 and TRBJ2-5, is DSGVTQTPKHLITATGQRVTLRCSPRSGDLSVYWYQQSLDQGLQFLIQYYNGEERAKGNILERFSAQQFPDLHSELNLSSLELGDSALYFCASSVETGVGTQYFGPGTRLLVL.

The chain joins TRBV14 to TRBJ1-6, with D uncertain. V lost 2 bases to trimming and J lost 5 bases, with 10 bases between them. The CDR3 has 15 amino acids. CDR1 is SGHDN, CDR2 FVKESK, per germline. CDR3 amino acids: CASSQSVTNNSPLHF. CDR3 in DNA: TGTGCCAGCAGCCAATCCGTAACAAATAATTCACCCCTCCACTTT.

This chain connects TRBV2 to TRBJ1-2; D possibly corresponds to TRBD1 (5 bases). V gave up 6 bases and J gave up 3 bases, with 17 bases separating them. CDR3 length: 15 amino acids. Germline V lookup: CDR1 SNHLY, CDR2 FYNNEI. CDR3 residues: CASSSGGAEDYGYTF. CDR3 DNA: TGTGCCAGCAGCTCCGGCGGGGCTGAGGACTATGGCTACACCTTC.

The rearrangement uses TRBV9 and TRBJ2-3, with TRBD2 matching over 10 bases. This CDR3 spans 17 amino acids. Germline CDR1 reads SGDLS; CDR2 reads YYNGEE. The V gene end was trimmed by 2 bases and the J gene end by 1 base; junction bases not matched to a gene: 7. In nucleotides, the CDR3 is TGTGCCAGCAGCGTTTTGGGGGGGACTAGCGGCACAGATACGCAGTATTTT. Its protein is CASSVLGGTSGTDTQYF.

This clone showed up just once. V is TRBV9 and J is TRBJ2-3; no clear D gene. This CDR3 has 14 amino acids. V lost 3 bases and J 4 bases, leaving 12 bases between the germline ends. CDR1 SGDLS and CDR2 YYNGEE come from the germline V gene. The chain's CDR3 is CASSDPGGADTQYF. CDR3 in DNA: TGTGCCAGCAGCGATCCGGGTGGAGCAGATACGCAGTATTTT.

This chain joins TRBV2 and TRBJ1-2; D is perhaps TRBD1 (6 bases). CDR3 length: 14 residues. V dropped 5 bases and J dropped 3 bases, with 13 bases sitting between them. The germline V gene encodes CDR1 SNHLY and CDR2 FYNNEI. The CDR3 sequence: CASSQDRLYYGYTF. The DNA of the CDR3 is TGTGCCAGCAGTCAAGACAGGCTCTACTATGGCTACACCTTC.

This rearrangement joins TRBV9 to TRBJ2-2, with 9 bases that match TRBD1. Germline lookup yields CDR1 SGDLS and CDR2 YYNGEE. The V segment lost 6 bases and the J segment 1 base; nucleotides outside the gene matches: 10. The CDR3 has 17 amino acids. The CDR3 DNA reads TGTGCCAGCACCAACGCCCGGGACAGGGTGAACACCGGGGAGCTGTTTTTT. Its protein is CASTNARDRVNTGELFF.

The V and J genes are TRBV5-1 and TRBJ1-4; D uncertain. The V end lost 4 bases, the J end lost 7 bases, and 14 bases lay between the germline ends. The V gene's germline CDR1 is SGHRS and CDR2 YFSETQ. The length of the CDR3 is 14 residues. The CDR3 bases are TGCGCCAGCAGCCCTCAAGGAGGAGGTGAAAAACTGTTTTTT. This codes for CASSPQGGGEKLFF.

The rearrangement uses TRBV30 and TRBJ2-7, with D possibly TRBD1 on 5 matching bases. Germline-derived CDR1 and CDR2 are GTSNPN and SVGIG (reference sequence). CDR3 length equals 11 residues. V gave up 1 base and J gave up 4 bases, with 5 bases separating them. The CDR3 sequence is CAWSAGYEQYF. The DNA of the CDR3 is TGTGCCTGGAGTGCAGGGTACGAGCAGTACTTC.

This chain uses TRBV9 with TRBJ2-2; 8 bases agree with TRBD1. Per the germline V gene, CDR1 is SGDLS and CDR2 is YYNGEE. The ends lost 4 bases at V and 0 bases at J; junction bases unmatched: 5. This CDR3 region has 16 residues. In DNA, the CDR3 is TGTGCCAGCAGCCTCCAGACAGGGGCGAACACCGGGGAGCTGTTTTTT. This codes for CASSLQTGANTGELFF.

The chain has TRBV5-4 and TRBJ1-1; 11 bases map to TRBD1. Germline values: CDR1 SGHNT, CDR2 YYREEE (reference sequence). There are 13 residues in the CDR3. V was pared by 3 bases and J by 9 bases, with 4 bases of the junction left unmatched. CDR3 DNA sequence: TGTGCCAGCAGCTCCGGACAGGGGGCTCAAGCTTTCTTT. Its translation: CASSSGQGAQAFF.

This clone was detected only a few times. This chain links TRBV28 with TRBJ1-4; 7 bases are shared with TRBD1. The CDR3 covers 16 residues. Per germline, CDR1 MDHEN and CDR2 SYDVKM. J gave up 3 bases and V 5 bases, and 9 bases lay outside the gene matches. Here the CDR3 DNA reads TGTGCCAGCAGTCTCTCACAGGGGTACCCTAATGAAAAACTGTTTTTT. The encoded protein is CASSLSQGYPNEKLFF.